These 14 T cell receptor beta chains came from one sample sequenced in a study of blood T cell repertoires in COVID-19 (dated by TCRdb to the early 2020s). Library creation used the immunoSEQ multiplex PCR assay. Imported from immuneACCESS, the table was reduced by TCRdb to in-frame sequences with V and J called. These copies leave out some clones; in studies compared against another copy, an unresolved V gene accounts for under half, and the cause of the remainder is not known. This sample holds around 11,000 clones; around 85% were observed only once. The biggest ten clones account for approximately 7.5% of the sample. Sequencing used peripheral blood. The receptors were sampled from a man aged 70-80 years with active COVID-19.

The chain couples TRBV5-1 to TRBJ2-1; TRBD1 matches at 7 bases. The CDR3 sequence is 14 residues long. Germline V gives CDR1 SGHRS, CDR2 YFSETQ. With V trimmed by 0 bases and J by 3 bases, 0 bases remained unmatched. The CDR3 nucleotides read TGCGCCAGCAGCTTGGGGACAGGCTACAATGAGCAGTTCTTC. Its translation: CASSLGTGYNEQFF.

The chain combines TRBV29-1 with TRBJ1-1; no clear D. CDR1 SQVTM and CDR2 ANQGSEA come from the germline V gene. V shed 4 bases and J shed 3 bases, with 15 bases lying between them. This CDR3 comprises 14 residues. The CDR3 coding sequence is TGCAGCGTTGCGACAACCACCGGATACACTGAAGCTTTCTTT. This sequence encodes CSVATTTGYTEAFF.

This clone has just a few counts. V and J are TRBV9 and TRBJ2-7; D is possibly TRBD1 (6 bases). Looked up from germline, CDR1 is SGDLS and CDR2 is YYNGEE. CDR3 size: 15 residues. V was trimmed by 4 bases and J by 6 bases, leaving 20 bases between them. CDR3 sequence (DNA): TGTGCCAGCAGCCTTACTACAGGGAGTTTGGGCGAGCAGTACTTC. Its translation is CASSLTTGSLGEQYF.

The table lists this clone with a few counts. The chain has TRBV5-5 and TRBJ2-1, with no clear D. With 1 base removed from V and 7 bases from J, the gap between germline ends came to 9 bases. The CDR3 consists of 13 residues. Germline V gene lookup returns CDR1 SGHKS and CDR2 YYEKEE (reference sequence). CDR3 sequence reads: CASSLFPRNEQFF. In nucleotides, the CDR3 is TGTGCCAGCAGCTTGTTCCCCAGGAATGAGCAGTTCTTC. Looking up the rest from reference TRBV5-5 and TRBJ2-1 gives the full variable domain: DAGVTQSPTHLIKTRGQQVTLRCSPISGHKSVSWYQQVLGQGPQFIFQYYEKEERGRGNFPDRFSARQFPNYSSELNVNALLLGDSALYLCASSLFPRNEQFFGPGTRLTVL.

In its sample, this clone was seen a few times. The J gene is TRBJ1-4, the V gene TRBV29-1, with D perhaps matching TRBD1 (5 bases). Germline V gene lookup returns CDR1 SQVTM and CDR2 ANQGSEA. The V end lost 2 bases, the J end lost 3 bases, and 10 bases lay between the germline ends. The CDR3 extends over 14 amino acids. The CDR3 here is CSVERRGPNEKLFF. Here the CDR3 DNA reads TGCAGCGTTGAAAGGCGGGGCCCTAATGAAAAACTGTTTTTT.

The V and J genes are TRBV7-2 and TRBJ2-7, with 10 bases lining up with TRBD1. From germline, CDR1 is SGHTA and CDR2 FQGNSA. The length of the CDR3 is 13 residues. The V and J ends lost 5 bases and 3 bases, in that order; junction bases with no gene match: 1. The CDR3 here is CASSRDRGYEQYF. In DNA form, the CDR3 reads TGTGCCAGCAGCCGGGACAGGGGCTACGAGCAGTACTTC.

The V and J genes are TRBV5-1 and TRBJ2-3; 9 bases align to TRBD1. The CDR3 contains 15 residues. Germline lookup yields CDR1 SGHRS and CDR2 YFSETQ. The ends lost 4 bases at V and 2 bases at J; junction bases unmatched: 5. CDR3 region: CASSPGTGTTDTQYF. CDR3 nucleotides: TGCGCCAGCAGCCCCGGGACAGGGACCACAGATACGCAGTATTTT.

The chain links TRBV18 to TRBJ1-1, with D uncertain. The CDR3 runs 12 residues. V dropped 5 bases and J dropped 3 bases, with 7 bases sitting between them. Per the germline V gene, CDR1 is KGHSH and CDR2 is LQKENI. The CDR3 region is CASSVVDTEAFF. CDR3 sequence (DNA): TGTGCCAGCTCAGTAGTCGACACTGAAGCTTTCTTT.

This clone showed up just a few times. The rearrangement links TRBV18 to TRBJ1-2; unclear D gene. CDR3 length: 13 residues. Per germline, CDR1 KGHSH and CDR2 LQKENI. Deletions cut 3 bases from V and 4 bases from J, with 9 bases between. Written as DNA, the CDR3 is TGTGCCAGCTCACCGGAGGGCGGCTATGGCTACACCTTC. It yields the protein CASSPEGGYGYTF.

The genes are TRBV7-9 and TRBJ2-3; D might be TRBD1 (6 bases). CDR1 is SEHNR and CDR2 is FQNEAQ in the germline V gene (reference sequence). This CDR3 is built from 16 residues. The ends were cut back, 2 bases at V and 6 bases at J, with 18 bases in the middle. The DNA for the CDR3 is TGTGCCAGCAGCTTACGGTCAGGGGTTGGTGTGGATACGCAGTATTTT. Protein sequence: CASSLRSGVGVDTQYF. The full variable domain, rest sourced from reference TRBV7-9 and TRBJ2-3, is DTGVSQNPRHKITKRGQNVTFRCDPISEHNRLYWYRQTLGQGPEFLTYFQNEAQLEKSRLLSDRFSAERPKGSFSTLEIQRTEQGDSAMYLCASSLRSGVGVDTQYFGPGTRLTVL.

The CDR3 coding sequence is TGTGCCAGCAGCACCCCTGGGACAGGGTCCTATGGCTACACCTTC. Translated, it gives CASSTPGTGSYGYTF. This rearrangement joins TRBV9 to TRBJ1-2; TRBD1 matches 9 bases. V was pared by 4 bases and J by 4 bases, with 8 bases of the junction left unmatched. This CDR3 has 15 amino acids. Looked up from germline, CDR1 is SGDLS and CDR2 is YYNGEE.

The CDR3 reads CASSQDRWNTEAFF. The CDR3 coding sequence is TGTGCCAGCAGCCAAGACCGTTGGAACACTGAAGCTTTCTTT. V and J are TRBV3-1 (or the pseudogene TRBV3-2) and TRBJ1-1; D call uncertain. The CDR3 is 14 amino acids. Germline values: CDR1 LGHDT, CDR2 YNNKEL (reference sequence). The V gene lost 0 bases and the J gene lost 1 base, with 6 bases spanning the gap.

The chain has TRBV18 and TRBJ1-6; D unclear. The CDR3 runs 15 residues. With 2 bases removed from V and 4 bases from J, the gap between germline ends came to 9 bases. Per the germline V gene, CDR1 is KGHSH and CDR2 is LQKENI. CDR3 sequence: CASSPSSQYNSPLHF. Here the CDR3 DNA reads TGTGCCAGCTCACCATCTTCACAGTATAATTCACCCCTCCACTTT.

The rearrangement links TRBV28 to TRBJ1-5; unclear D gene. The CDR3 covers 11 residues. Trimming took off 9 bases at V and 7 bases at J, with 10 bases between the two ends. The germline V gene has CDR1 MDHEN and CDR2 SYDVKM. CDR3 DNA: TGTGCCAGTGGAGGTAGGCAGCCCCAGCATTTT. Its protein is CASGGRQPQHF.